This entry features one T cell receptor (beta chain) sequence. The antigen this receptor binds is unknown. Nothing much larger sits one base from this clone, and base qualities are not available. This specimen comes from a study of Ad26.COV2.S vaccination and SARS-CoV-2 variants (dated by TCRdb to the early 2020s). Looking at the study overall: Donors in the vaccine arm were drawn from COV1001, a multicentre, randomized, double-blind, placebo-controlled phase I-IIa trial testing Ad26.COV2.S in healthy adults. Sequencing of the TCRbeta repertoire served to evaluate the specificity and breadth of SARS-CoV-2-reactive T cell receptors following Ad26.COV2.S vaccination. Trial participants were randomized into five groups of five: low-dose or high-dose Ad26.COV2.S given once or twice, or placebo on both occasions. The TCR-sequenced set comprised approximately 32 samples: some 20 Ad26.COV2.S vaccine recipients, 5 placebo recipients and 8 SARS-CoV-2 convalescent individuals. Ad26.COV2.S was given intramuscularly at 5x10^10 or 1x10^11 viral particles, as a single shot or as two shots 56 days apart. Investigators did not know the trial group allocation while performing experiments and assessing outcomes.

The germline V gene (reference sequence) provides CDR1 GTSNPN and CDR2 SVGIG. Counted from cysteine to phenylalanine, this CDR3 has 16 amino acids. Just the 48-base CDR3 DNA is kept, in frame starting at base 1. Trimmed from V: 4 bases; trimmed from J: 5 bases; junction bases lacking a gene match: 11. The immunoSEQ Assay was used to sequence TCRbeta CDR3 regions. After extraction, genomic DNA underwent amplification by bias-controlled multiplex PCR, followed by high-throughput sequencing. On the authors' methods: Collapsing and filtering of sequences were performed to quantify the absolute abundance of each unique TCRbeta CDR3 region. Usable DNA was measured by amplifying reference genes present in all nucleated cells, and TCRbeta template counts were normalized to that usable DNA to estimate T cell fraction. Repertoire TCRs were annotated as SARS-CoV-2-specific by exact matching of V gene, CDR3 amino acid sequence and J gene to a known reactive TCR set. The reference SARS-CoV-2 TCR set came from MIRA and was filtered for enrichment in COVID-19-positive ImmuneCODE repertoires, removing public or cross-reactive TCRs. Using the MIRA antigens, annotated TCRs were further analysed by specific ORF or by position within an ORF. Breadth was defined as the number of annotated unique rearrangements divided by the total number of unique productive rearrangements, and depth was defined as the summed frequency of the annotated unique rearrangements. Group comparisons of TCR breadth used two-sided Wilcoxon rank-sum tests. TCRdb retrieved this table from immuneACCESS and kept in-frame rearrangements only. Not all clones are present; in checked studies, unresolved V genes account for under half, and no reason is known for the remainder. V, J and clone size are those of that table, while D and trimming were read from the DNA. The sample table holds some 370,000 clones, of which about 80% were seen once. About 7.4% of the sample belongs to the ten largest clones.

The treatment or condition label, as the study defines it: roughly 20 received Ad26.COV2.S at low or high dose, single or two shots; 5 received placebo; per-sample allocation not given. Repertoires of vaccine and placebo recipients were sequenced from samples collected on day 63 after the first injection. Cohort 1b enrolled about two dozen adults aged 18-55 years at a single site in Boston, USA, between 29 July and 7 August 2020. As a vaccine, Ad26.COV2.S was a replication-incompetent adenovirus type 26 vector that expressed a prefusion-stabilized SARS-CoV-2 spike protein derived from the original Wuhan strain. The investigation overall reported the following: The authors noted that the TCR breadth and depth analyses may have underestimated total T cell responses. Spike-specific TCR breadth was higher in Ad26.COV2.S recipients than in placebo recipients (P = 0.0014). After vaccination, spike-specific CD8+ and CD4+ T cell responses were reported to show substantial breadth. Comparable non-spike TCR breadth was observed between vaccine and placebo recipients, consistent with only spike being contained in the vaccine. The study was not powered to compare responses between vaccine doses or regimens.

Specimen: peripheral blood, collected in a trial of Ad26.COV2.S vaccine versus placebo. This TCR was sampled from a person aged 18 to 59 who received the Ad26.COV2.S COVID-19 vaccine or a placebo. The chain was built from TRBV30 and TRBJ1-5; TRBD1 fits 10 bases in the junction. The bases are TGTGCCTGGACCCCCGACAGGGGGCAGATTGATCAGCCCCAGCATTTT. Its protein is CAWTPDRGQIDQPQHF.